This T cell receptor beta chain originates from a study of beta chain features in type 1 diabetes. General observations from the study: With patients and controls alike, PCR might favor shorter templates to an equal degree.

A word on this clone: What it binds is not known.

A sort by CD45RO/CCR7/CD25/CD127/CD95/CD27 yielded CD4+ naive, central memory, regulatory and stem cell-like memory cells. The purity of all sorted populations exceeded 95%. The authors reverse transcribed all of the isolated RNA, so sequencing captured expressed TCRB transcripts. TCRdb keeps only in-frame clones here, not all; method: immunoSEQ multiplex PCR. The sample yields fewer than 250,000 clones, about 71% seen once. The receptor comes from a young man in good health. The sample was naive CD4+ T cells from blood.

CDR3 sequence: CAWRLAGATNEQFF. Here the CDR3 DNA reads TGTGCCTGGAGACTAGCGGGAGCTACAAATGAGCAGTTCTTC. The chain couples TRBV30 to TRBJ2-1; 11 bases line up with TRBD2. With V trimmed by 3 bases and J by 7 bases, 5 bases remained unmatched. CDR1 is GTSNPN, CDR2 SVGIG, per germline (reference sequence). The CDR3 extends over 14 amino acids.